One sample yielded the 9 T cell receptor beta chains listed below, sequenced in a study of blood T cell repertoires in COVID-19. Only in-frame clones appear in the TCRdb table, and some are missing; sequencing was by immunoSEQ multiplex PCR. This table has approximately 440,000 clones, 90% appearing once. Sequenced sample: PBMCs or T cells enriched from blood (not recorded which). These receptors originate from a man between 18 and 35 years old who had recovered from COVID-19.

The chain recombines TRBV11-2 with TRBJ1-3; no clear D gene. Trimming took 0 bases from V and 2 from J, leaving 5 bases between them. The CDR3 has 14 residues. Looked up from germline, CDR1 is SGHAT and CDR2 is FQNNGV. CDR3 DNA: TGTGCCAGCAGCTTAGAGTCAGCTGGAAACACCATATATTTT. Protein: CASSLESAGNTIYF.

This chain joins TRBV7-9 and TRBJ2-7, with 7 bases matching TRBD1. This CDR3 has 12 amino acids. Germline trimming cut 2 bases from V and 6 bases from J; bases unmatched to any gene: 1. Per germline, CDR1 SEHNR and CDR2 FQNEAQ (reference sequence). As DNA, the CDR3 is TGTGCCAGCAGCTTAACAGGGGTCGAGCAGTACTTC. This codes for CASSLTGVEQYF. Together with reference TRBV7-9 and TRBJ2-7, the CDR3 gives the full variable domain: DTGVSQNPRHKITKRGQNVTFRCDPISEHNRLYWYRQTLGQGPEFLTYFQNEAQLEKSRLLSDRFSAERPKGSFSTLEIQRTEQGDSAMYLCASSLTGVEQYFGPGTRLTVT.

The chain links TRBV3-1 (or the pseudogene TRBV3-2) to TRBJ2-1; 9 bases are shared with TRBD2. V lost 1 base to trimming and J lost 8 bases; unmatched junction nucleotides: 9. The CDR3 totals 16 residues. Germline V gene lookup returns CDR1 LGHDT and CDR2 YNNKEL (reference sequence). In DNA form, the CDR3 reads TGTGCCAGCAGCCAAGTAGGAGCTAGCGGGACCCATGAGCAGTTCTTC. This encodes CASSQVGASGTHEQFF.

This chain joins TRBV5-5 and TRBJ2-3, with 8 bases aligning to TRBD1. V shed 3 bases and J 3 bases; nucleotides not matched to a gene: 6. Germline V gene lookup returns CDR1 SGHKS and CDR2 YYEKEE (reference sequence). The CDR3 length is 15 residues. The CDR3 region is CASSWQGARTDTQYF. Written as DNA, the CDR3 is TGTGCCAGCAGCTGGCAGGGGGCGAGAACAGATACGCAGTATTTT.

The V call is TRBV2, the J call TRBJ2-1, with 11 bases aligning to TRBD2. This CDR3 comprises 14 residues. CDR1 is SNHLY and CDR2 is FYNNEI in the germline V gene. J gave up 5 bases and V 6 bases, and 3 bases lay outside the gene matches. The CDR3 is CASSTSGGNNEQFF. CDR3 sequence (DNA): TGTGCCAGCAGCACTAGCGGGGGAAACAATGAGCAGTTCTTC.

For the CDR3, the DNA is TGTGCCAGCAGCTCCGGGACAGGGCGTTATGAAAAACTGTTTTTT. It codes for CASSSGTGRYEKLFF. The chain recombines TRBV3-1 (or the pseudogene TRBV3-2) with TRBJ1-4; 9 bases fit TRBD1. The CDR3 consists of 15 residues. The junction had 7 bases not matched to a gene; V was cut back by 5 bases and J by 6 bases. Germline CDR1 and CDR2: LGHDT and YNNKEL (reference sequence).

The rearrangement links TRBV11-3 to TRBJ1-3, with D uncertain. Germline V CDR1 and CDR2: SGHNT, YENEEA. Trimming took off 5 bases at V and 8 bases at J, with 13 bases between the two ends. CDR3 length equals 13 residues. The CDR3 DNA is TGTGCCAGCAGCCGAACCGTCCGGGACACCATATATTTT. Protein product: CASSRTVRDTIYF.

The CDR3 nucleotides read TGCGCCAGCAGCCAAAGACTAGCGGGGGTCCCCAAGGAGCAGTTCTTC. Amino acids: CASSQRLAGVPKEQFF. The chain recombines TRBV4-1 with TRBJ2-1; 12 nucleotides agree with TRBD2. In germline, CDR1 is MGHRA, CDR2 YSYEKL. The junction had 9 bases not matched to a gene; V was cut back by 2 bases and J by 10 bases. The CDR3 runs 16 residues.

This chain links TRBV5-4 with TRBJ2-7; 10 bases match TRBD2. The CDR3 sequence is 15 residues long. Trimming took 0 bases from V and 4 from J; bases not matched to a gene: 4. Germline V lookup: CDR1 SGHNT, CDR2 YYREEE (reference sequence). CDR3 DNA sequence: TGTGCCAGCAGCTTGGGGACTAGCGGCGATTACGAGCAGTACTTC. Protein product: CASSLGTSGDYEQYF.